This paragraph covers one T cell receptor beta chain sequence. Germline V gene data show CDR1 as SGHRS and CDR2 as YFSETQ. The length of the CDR3 is 13 residues. Trimming left V 2 bases short and J 7 bases short, with 9 bases between. These data belong to a study of blood T cell repertoires in COVID-19. Looking at the study overall: From the United States, Italy and Spain came samples of acute and convalescent COVID-19. T cells, B-cell-depleted T cells, or PBMCs supplied cDNA or gDNA.

In the study's own analysis: Quantification of nucleated cells was approximated via reference gene primer amplification. The table came from immunoSEQ multiplex PCR; TCRdb's copy has only in-frame clones and leaves some out. V and J calls and clone size come straight from that table; D and trimming were deduced from the DNA. The sample lists fewer than 90,000 clones; approximately 91% were seen once. The receptor comes from a man between 65 and 85 years old with acute or convalescent COVID-19. The material sequenced was peripheral blood. The chain joins TRBV5-1 to TRBJ2-2; D is possibly TRBD2 (6 bases). The CDR3 here is CASSFAGLGELFF. The CDR3 bases are TGCGCCAGCAGCTTCGCGGGACTCGGGGAGCTGTTTTTT.